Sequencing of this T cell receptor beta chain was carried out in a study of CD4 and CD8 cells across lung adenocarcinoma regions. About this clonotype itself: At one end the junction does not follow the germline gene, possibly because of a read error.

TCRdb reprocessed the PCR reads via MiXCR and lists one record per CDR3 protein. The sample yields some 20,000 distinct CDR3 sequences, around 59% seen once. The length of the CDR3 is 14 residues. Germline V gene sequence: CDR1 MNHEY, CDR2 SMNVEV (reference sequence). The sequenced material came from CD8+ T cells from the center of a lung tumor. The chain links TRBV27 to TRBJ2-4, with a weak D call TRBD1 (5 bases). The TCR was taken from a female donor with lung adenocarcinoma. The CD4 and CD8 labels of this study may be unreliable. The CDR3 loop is CASWRGQGKNTQYF. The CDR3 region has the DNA TGTGCCAGCTGGCGAGGTCAGGGCAAAAACACTCAGTACTTC.